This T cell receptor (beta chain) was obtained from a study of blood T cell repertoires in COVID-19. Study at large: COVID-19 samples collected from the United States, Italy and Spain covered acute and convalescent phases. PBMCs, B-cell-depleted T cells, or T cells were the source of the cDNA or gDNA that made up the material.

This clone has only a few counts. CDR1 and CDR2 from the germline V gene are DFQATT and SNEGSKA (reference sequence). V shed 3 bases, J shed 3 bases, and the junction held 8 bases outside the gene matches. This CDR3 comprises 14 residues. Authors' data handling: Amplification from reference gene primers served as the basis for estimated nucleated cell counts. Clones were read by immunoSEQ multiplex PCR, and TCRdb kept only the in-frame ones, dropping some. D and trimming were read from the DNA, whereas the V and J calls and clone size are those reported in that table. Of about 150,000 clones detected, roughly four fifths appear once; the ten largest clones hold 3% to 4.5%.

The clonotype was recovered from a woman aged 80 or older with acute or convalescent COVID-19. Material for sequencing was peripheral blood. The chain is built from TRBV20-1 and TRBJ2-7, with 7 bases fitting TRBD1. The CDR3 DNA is TGCAGTGCTAGTGTCTCGGGACAGTTCTACGAGCAGTACTTC. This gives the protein CSASVSGQFYEQYF.